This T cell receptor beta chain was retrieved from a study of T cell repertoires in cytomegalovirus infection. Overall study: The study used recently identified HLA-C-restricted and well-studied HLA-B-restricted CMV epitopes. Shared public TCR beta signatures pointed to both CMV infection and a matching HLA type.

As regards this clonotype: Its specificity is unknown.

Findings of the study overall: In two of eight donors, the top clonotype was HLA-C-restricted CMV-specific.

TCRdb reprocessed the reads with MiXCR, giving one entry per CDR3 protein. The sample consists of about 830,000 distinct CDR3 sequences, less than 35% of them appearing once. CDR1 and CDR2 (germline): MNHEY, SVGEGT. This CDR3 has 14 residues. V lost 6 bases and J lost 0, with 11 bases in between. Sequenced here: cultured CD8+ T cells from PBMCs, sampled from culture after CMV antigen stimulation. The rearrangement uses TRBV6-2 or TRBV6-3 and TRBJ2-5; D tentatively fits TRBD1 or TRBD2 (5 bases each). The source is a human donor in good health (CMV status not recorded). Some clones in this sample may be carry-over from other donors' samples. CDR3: CASSRGGNQETQYF. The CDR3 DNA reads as TGTGCCAGCAGCCGGGGCGGAAACCAAGAGACCCAGTACTTC.